This T cell receptor beta chain was sequenced in a study of cytomegalovirus exposure and HLA in healthy donors. Trimming removed 5 bases from V and 8 bases from J, with 14 bases in between. This CDR3 has 13 amino acids. Germline CDR1 SGHRS, CDR2 YFSETQ. Overall study results and limits: Data from an earlier analysis indicated that most TCR beta V segments were productive either about 87% or about 30% of the time.

This PCR relied on a set of 60 Vbeta primers and 13 Jbeta primers. TCRdb's copy holds only in-frame clones and misses some; the assay was immunoSEQ multiplex PCR. The sample records more than 90,000 clones, about 81% being singletons. As for this clone: What it recognizes is unknown.

Sequencing input: PBMCs. The sequence was obtained from a woman between 40 and 50 years old in good health and CMV-seropositive. The V gene is TRBV5-1, the J gene TRBJ2-4; the D gene is possibly TRBD2 (5 bases). CDR3 sequence: CASRSLVGDIQYF. CDR3 coding DNA: TGCGCCAGCAGATCCCTCGTCGGGGACATTCAGTACTTC.